One sample yielded the 15 T cell receptor beta chains listed below, sequenced in a study of blood T cell repertoires in COVID-19. Generated by immunoSEQ multiplex PCR, the TCRdb table keeps only in-frame clones and is missing some. The sample lists 120,000 or so clones; 70% to 90% were seen once. The sequenced sample was peripheral blood. Source of these receptors: a woman of 80 years or more with acute or convalescent COVID-19.

This chain joins TRBV19 and TRBJ2-3; 9 nucleotides align to TRBD2. V shed 6 bases and J 0 bases; nucleotides not matched to a gene: 16. Germline V CDR1 and CDR2: LNHDA, SQIVND (reference sequence). The CDR3 length is 19 residues. CDR3 residues: CASRDGLKLSGGSTDTQYF. For the CDR3, the DNA is TGTGCCAGTAGGGACGGACTGAAACTTAGCGGGGGTAGCACAGATACGCAGTATTTT.

The chain links TRBV5-1 to TRBJ1-4; TRBD1 aligns across 11 bases. Germline trimming cut 3 bases from V and 8 bases from J; bases unmatched to any gene: 9. The CDR3 is 16 residues long. Germline V gives CDR1 SGHRS, CDR2 YFSETQ. CDR3 nucleotide sequence: TGCGCCAGCAGCTCCCAGGGACAGGGGGGAGGAGAAAAACTGTTTTTT. This gives the protein CASSSQGQGGGEKLFF.

This sequence joins TRBV7-9 and TRBJ2-4; a possible D gene is TRBD1 (6 bases). Per germline, CDR1 SEHNR and CDR2 FQNEAQ (reference sequence). CDR3 size: 16 residues. V dropped 2 bases and J dropped 3 bases, with 14 bases sitting between them. CDR3 loop: CASSLSKQGVKNIQYF. The CDR3 DNA is TGTGCCAGCAGCTTAAGTAAACAGGGAGTCAAAAACATTCAGTACTTC.

V gene TRBV11-3 combines with J gene TRBJ2-2; no reliable D call. The V end lost 3 bases, the J end lost 2 bases, and 10 bases lay between the germline ends. Germline V CDR1 and CDR2: SGHNT, YENEEA. The length of the CDR3 is 15 residues. The CDR3 loop is CASSFAHTNTGELFF. The DNA for the CDR3 is TGTGCCAGCAGCTTTGCTCACACCAACACCGGGGAGCTGTTTTTT.

This chain links TRBV4-1 with TRBJ1-1, with D tentatively TRBD1 (6 bases). CDR1 is MGHRA, CDR2 YSYEKL, per germline. The V end lost 2 bases, the J end lost 1 base, and 14 bases lay between the germline ends. CDR3 length equals 16 residues. CDR3 DNA sequence: TGCGCCAGCAGCCAAATTCAGGGACACAGGAACACTGAAGCTTTCTTT. Its protein product is CASSQIQGHRNTEAFF.

The J gene is TRBJ1-1, the V gene TRBV27; no clear D. V shed 2 bases and J shed 2 bases, with 6 bases lying between them. CDR1 is MNHEY and CDR2 is SMNVEV in the germline V gene (reference sequence). CDR3 size: 13 residues. The CDR3 region has the DNA TGTGCCAGCAGTTTAGTCAGAAACACTGAAGCTTTCTTT. Amino acids: CASSLVRNTEAFF.

The rearrangement joins TRBV5-1 to TRBJ1-1, with D maybe TRBD1 (6 bases). The germline V gene encodes CDR1 SGHRS and CDR2 YFSETQ. The V end was cut by 0 bases, the J end by 4 bases, with 16 bases between. This CDR3 is built from 16 residues. CDR3 loop: CASSLGVTGPGTEAFF. The CDR3 DNA sequence: TGCGCCAGCAGCTTGGGGGTTACAGGGCCTGGCACTGAAGCTTTCTTT. The complete variable domain, with remaining parts taken from reference TRBV5-1 and TRBJ1-1, reads KAGVTQTPRYLIKTRGQQVTLSCSPISGHRSVSWYQQTPGQGLQFLFEYFSETQRNKGNFPGRFSGRQFSNSRSEMNVSTLELGDSALYLCASSLGVTGPGTEAFFGQGTRLTVV.

This CDR3 reads CASSPAPVYEQYF. DNA of the CDR3: TGTGCCAGCTCACCCGCCCCGGTATACGAGCAGTACTTC. The chain combines TRBV18 with TRBJ2-7; D not certain. CDR3 length: 13 residues. Trimming left V 3 bases short and J 4 bases short, with 10 bases between. Germline V lookup: CDR1 KGHSH, CDR2 LQKENI.

V usage is TRBV29-1 and J usage is TRBJ1-5, with D perhaps TRBD1 (5 bases). This CDR3 spans 12 amino acids. Trimming took off 4 bases at V and 3 bases at J, with 7 bases between the two ends. Germline CDR1 and CDR2: SQVTM and ANQGSEA. In DNA, the CDR3 is TGCAGCGTTGTAGGGGACAATCAGCCCCAGCATTTT. Translation: CSVVGDNQPQHF.

This clone was found once. CDR3 region: CASSRTGSYEQYF. The CDR3 DNA sequence: TGTGCCAGCAGCCGGACAGGCTCCTACGAGCAGTACTTC. The V and J genes are TRBV7-9 and TRBJ2-7, with 7 nucleotides matching TRBD1. The germline V gene encodes CDR1 SEHNR and CDR2 FQNEAQ (reference sequence). The CDR3 extends over 13 amino acids. V trimming: 5 bases; J trimming: 0 bases; junction bases outside the gene matches: 1.

This rearrangement joins TRBV4-1 to TRBJ2-1; 8 bases match TRBD2. This CDR3 comprises 17 residues. From germline, CDR1 is MGHRA and CDR2 YSYEKL. V gave up 3 bases and J gave up 4 bases; unmatched junction bases: 11. The CDR3 loop reads CASSHHKREGGYNEQFF. CDR3 coding DNA: TGCGCCAGCAGCCATCACAAACGGGAGGGCGGGTACAATGAGCAGTTCTTC.

The chain joins TRBV5-1 to TRBJ2-7; a possible D gene is TRBD1 (6 bases). The CDR3 totals 14 residues. CDR1 and CDR2 from the germline V gene are SGHRS and YFSETQ. V was clipped by 0 bases and J by 5 bases, with 12 bases between them. CDR3 loop: CASSLAQGINEQYF. CDR3 sequence (DNA): TGCGCCAGCAGCTTGGCACAGGGTATCAACGAGCAGTACTTC. The complete variable domain, with remaining parts taken from reference TRBV5-1 and TRBJ2-7, reads KAGVTQTPRYLIKTRGQQVTLSCSPISGHRSVSWYQQTPGQGLQFLFEYFSETQRNKGNFPGRFSGRQFSNSRSEMNVSTLELGDSALYLCASSLAQGINEQYFGPGTRLTVT.

This clone has just one count. V is TRBV27 and J is TRBJ1-2; 7 positions match TRBD1. The length of the CDR3 is 12 residues. The trim removed 5 bases at V and 5 bases at J, leaving 2 bases unmatched. CDR1 and CDR2 from the germline V gene are MNHEY and SMNVEV (reference sequence). The CDR3, as DNA: TGTGCCAGCAGTGCACAGGGGTATGGCTACACCTTC. Translating gives CASSAQGYGYTF.

This clone occurred once. The chain recombines TRBV2 with TRBJ2-2; 8 bases are a match to TRBD2. The CDR3 is 14 residues long. In germline, CDR1 is SNHLY, CDR2 FYNNEI. The trim removed 4 bases at V and 5 bases at J, leaving 3 bases unmatched. The CDR3 sequence: CASSAQRETGELFF. In DNA, the CDR3 is TGTGCCAGCAGTGCCCAGCGGGAGACCGGGGAGCTGTTTTTT. Supplemented by reference TRBV2 and TRBJ2-2, the full variable domain reads EPEVTQTPSHQVTQMGQEVILRCVPISNHLYFYWYRQILGQKVEFLVSFYNNEISEKSEIFDDQFSVERPDGSNFTLKIRSTKLEDSAMYFCASSAQRETGELFFGEGSRLTVL.

This chain joins TRBV2 and TRBJ1-1, with TRBD1 identical over 7 bases. Trimming at V came to 6 bases and at J to 7 bases, leaving 5 bases not matched to a gene. The CDR3 length is 12 residues. Germline CDR1 SNHLY, CDR2 FYNNEI. The DNA of the CDR3 is TGTGCCAGCAGCCTCCGGGACAGTGAAGCTTTCTTT. Residues: CASSLRDSEAFF.